The 22 T cell receptor beta chains listed next were all sequenced from one sample in a study of cytomegalovirus exposure and HLA in healthy donors. The PCR used 60 Vbeta and 13 Jbeta primers. Sequencing used immunoSEQ multiplex PCR; TCRdb keeps in-frame clones, though not all of them. The sample comprises some 130,000 clones, 77% of which are singletons, and 4.2% rests with the top ten. Material for sequencing was PBMCs. The receptors were sampled from a male donor in good health and CMV-seropositive.

The chain has TRBV28 and TRBJ2-2; D perhaps matches TRBD2 (6 bases). Trimming stripped 5 bases from V and 1 base from J, with 17 bases between. The CDR3 runs 17 residues. Germline loops: CDR1 MDHEN, CDR2 SYDVKM. CDR3 sequence: CASSGVSWRENTGELFF. CDR3 nucleotide sequence: TGTGCCAGCAGTGGTGTCTCATGGCGGGAGAACACCGGGGAGCTGTTTTTT.

This clone was seen a handful of times. This chain joins TRBV5-1 and TRBJ2-5, with a weak D call TRBD2 (6 bases). The CDR3 has 13 residues. The V gene's germline CDR1 is SGHRS and CDR2 YFSETQ. V was pared by 5 bases and J by 6 bases, with 14 bases between. CDR3 DNA: TGCGCCAGCAGAGAGGCTAGCGAAAAGACCCAGTACTTC. The encoded protein is CASREASEKTQYF.

In DNA, the CDR3 is TGTGCCAGCAGGAAGGAGAACGGGTACAATGAGCAGTTCTTC. Protein: CASRKENGYNEQFF. The chain recombines TRBV2 with TRBJ2-1, with D hard to call. Trimming removed 6 bases at V and 4 bases at J, with 13 bases between. The V gene's germline CDR1 is SNHLY and CDR2 FYNNEI. The CDR3 loop spans 14 amino acids.

This sequence joins TRBV28 and TRBJ1-5; D unclear. Looked up from germline, CDR1 is MDHEN and CDR2 is SYDVKM. The CDR3 consists of 13 residues. Trimming stripped 2 bases from V and 1 base from J, with 3 bases between. The CDR3 DNA reads as TGTGCCAGCAGTTTAGAGAGCAATCAGCCCCAGCATTTT. Residues: CASSLESNQPQHF.

The sample holds one count of this clone. The gene calls are TRBV6-1 and TRBJ1-2; no firm D call. This CDR3 region has 13 residues. The germline CDR1 and CDR2 sequences are MNHNS and SASEGT. The V gene lost 8 bases and the J gene lost 1 base, with 11 bases spanning the gap. The CDR3, as DNA: TGTGCCAGCTTAGGAGGGTTTAACTATGGCTACACCTTC. Translation: CASLGGFNYGYTF.

This chain joins TRBV4-1 and TRBJ1-3, with 8 bases identical to TRBD1. J was trimmed by 3 bases and V by 4 bases; bases with no gene match: 5. Germline-derived CDR1 and CDR2 are MGHRA and YSYEKL. This CDR3 is 15 amino acids long. The CDR3 DNA reads TGCGCCAGCAGCCCACCAGGACAGGGTGGAAACACCATATATTTT. It is translated as CASSPPGQGGNTIYF.

This clone was seen a few times. The V and J genes are TRBV28 and TRBJ1-4, with 7 bases identical to TRBD1. Trimming took 6 bases from V and 8 from J; bases not matched to a gene: 12. This CDR3 spans 15 amino acids. The germline V gene has CDR1 MDHEN and CDR2 SYDVKM. DNA for the CDR3: TGTGCCAGCAGGACCCACAGGGGAGCAGGGGAAAAACTGTTTTTT. Encoded protein: CASRTHRGAGEKLFF.

Note on this clone: Compared with germline, one end of the junction differs, possibly owing to a read error. The chain carries TRBV7-9 and TRBJ1-2; 7 nucleotides match TRBD1. CDR3 size: 16 residues. Looked up from germline, CDR1 is SEHNR and CDR2 is FQNEAQ (reference sequence). The CDR3 DNA sequence: TGTTCCAGCAGCTTAGTTCCGGGACAGACTAACTATGGCTACACCTTC. It specifies CSSSLVPGQTNYGYTF.

This clone was recorded once. The chain recombines TRBV6-5 with TRBJ2-4, with D unresolved. This CDR3 is 15 amino acids long. Germline V lookup: CDR1 MNHEY, CDR2 SVGAGI. Between the trimmed V and J ends, which lost 6 bases and 1 base, there was a span of 13 bases. The chain's CDR3 is CASSLGPGAKNIQYF. CDR3 nucleotides: TGTGCCAGCAGCCTCGGCCCCGGGGCCAAAAACATTCAGTACTTC.

V and J are TRBV4-1 and TRBJ1-2, with D tentatively TRBD1 (5 bases). V was trimmed by 1 base and J by 7 bases, leaving 16 bases between them. Germline lookup yields CDR1 MGHRA and CDR2 YSYEKL. CDR3 length: 15 residues. The CDR3 here is CASSQAWAVGGGYTF. In DNA form, the CDR3 reads TGCGCCAGCAGCCAAGCCTGGGCTGTCGGGGGTGGCTACACCTTC.

The chain combines TRBV27 with TRBJ2-4; 7 bases agree with TRBD1. The germline V gene encodes CDR1 MNHEY and CDR2 SMNVEV (reference sequence). V shed 5 bases, J shed 1 base, and the junction held 8 bases outside the gene matches. The CDR3 has 16 residues. CDR3 amino acids: CASSTYRGMAKNIQYF. CDR3 nucleotides: TGTGCCAGCAGTACTTACAGGGGTATGGCCAAAAACATTCAGTACTTC.

This rearrangement joins TRBV5-4 to TRBJ2-1; D perhaps matches TRBD1 (6 bases). Trimming left V 0 bases short and J 2 bases short, with 9 bases between. The CDR3 totals 15 residues. CDR1 SGHNT and CDR2 YYREEE come from the germline V gene (reference sequence). The CDR3 bases are TGTGCCAGCAGCTTGGTACAGGGCCCCTACAATGAGCAGTTCTTC. Protein product: CASSLVQGPYNEQFF.

This clone was recorded a few times. V and J are TRBV30 and TRBJ2-3; D gene unclear. The length of the CDR3 is 13 residues. Germline V lookup: CDR1 GTSNPN, CDR2 SVGIG (reference sequence). Trimming pared 1 base from V and 7 bases from J, leaving 12 bases between. CDR3 in DNA: TGTGCCTGGAGTGATATTGAGGCTAATACGCAGTATTTT. It translates to CAWSDIEANTQYF.

The V gene is TRBV28, the J gene TRBJ1-1, with D possibly being TRBD1 (6 bases). This CDR3 has 12 amino acids. Germline V gives CDR1 MDHEN, CDR2 SYDVKM. Here the CDR3 DNA reads TGTGGATCTTCCCGACAGGACACTGAAGCTTTCTTT. It translates to CGSSRQDTEAFF.

The V call is TRBV5-4, the J call TRBJ1-6; possible D gene TRBD1, 5 bases. CDR1 is SGHNT, CDR2 YYREEE, per germline (reference sequence). Trimming removed 3 bases from V and 11 bases from J, with 15 bases in between. CDR3 length: 14 residues. The CDR3 protein is CASSSFTGRTPLHF. The CDR3, as DNA: TGTGCCAGCAGCTCGTTCACAGGTAGAACACCCCTCCACTTT.

The chain uses TRBV11-1 and TRBJ2-5, with TRBD1 as a possible D gene (5 bases). The J call could be wrong; TRBJ2-7 is a better fit for the DNA end. This CDR3 has 12 residues. Germline V lookup: CDR1 SGHAT, CDR2 FQDESV (reference sequence). CDR3 sequence (DNA): TGTGCCAGCAGCTTAATTGGGGCCGAGCAGTACTTC. Residues: CASSLIGAEQYF.

The genes are TRBV28 and TRBJ1-4; 8 nucleotides match TRBD1. J was trimmed by 5 bases and V by 1 base; bases with no gene match: 0. The CDR3 runs to 14 residues. The germline V gene encodes CDR1 MDHEN and CDR2 SYDVKM. The CDR3, as DNA: TGTGCCAGCAGTTTATACAGGGGGAATGAAAAACTGTTTTTT. The encoded protein is CASSLYRGNEKLFF. Full variable domain (rest looked up from reference TRBV28 and TRBJ1-4): DVKVTQSSRYLVKRTGEKVFLECVQDMDHENMFWYRQDPGLGLRLIYFSYDVKMKEKGDIPEGYSVSREKKERFSLILESASTNQTSMYLCASSLYRGNEKLFFGSGTQLSVL.

The V gene is TRBV6-5, the J gene TRBJ1-1, with TRBD1 as a possible D gene (6 bases). Germline loops: CDR1 MNHEY, CDR2 SVGAGI. Trimming left V 2 bases short and J 0 bases short, with 10 bases between. This CDR3 is built from 15 residues. CDR3 sequence reads: CASSYREGVNTEAFF. The DNA for the CDR3 is TGTGCCAGCAGTTACCGGGAGGGGGTGAACACTGAAGCTTTCTTT.

The CDR3 nucleotides read TGTGCCAGCAAAGCCGCCCTAGCGACTGAAGCTTTCTTT. This encodes CASKAALATEAFF. This rearrangement joins TRBV6-6 to TRBJ1-1, with D uncertain. Looked up from germline, CDR1 is MNHNY and CDR2 is SVGAGI (reference sequence). The CDR3 contains 13 residues. Trimming cost V 7 bases and J 5 bases, with 14 bases left between them.

The chain combines TRBV28 with TRBJ1-2, with D possibly TRBD1 on 5 matching bases. The CDR3 has 12 residues. CDR1 MDHEN and CDR2 SYDVKM come from the germline V gene. With 5 bases removed from V and 8 bases from J, the gap between germline ends came to 12 bases. CDR3 residues: CASSPTRQGYTF. CDR3 bases: TGTGCCAGCAGTCCAACGAGACAGGGCTACACCTTC.

This chain joins TRBV6-5 and TRBJ1-2; 9 bases align to TRBD1. Trimming at V came to 0 bases and at J to 8 bases, leaving 4 bases not matched to a gene. From germline, CDR1 is MNHEY and CDR2 SVGAGI. This CDR3 spans 14 amino acids. The CDR3 bases are TGTGCCAGCAGTTACTCCGACAGGGGGGAGGGCTACACCTTC. Translation gives CASSYSDRGEGYTF.

CDR3 amino acids: CAISGAGRGSTEAFF. The CDR3 nucleotides read TGTGCCATCAGTGGGGCAGGGAGGGGGTCCACTGAAGCTTTCTTT. The rearrangement links TRBV10-3 to TRBJ1-1; TRBD1 is a possible D gene (6 bases). The V gene lost 4 bases and the J gene lost 4 bases, with 16 bases spanning the gap. The CDR3 sequence is 15 residues long. Germline assignment: CDR1 ENHRY and CDR2 SYGVKD.